These T cell receptor beta chains were read from a single sample in a study of T cell responses to AZD1222 COVID-19 vaccine. Assay used: immunoSEQ multiplex PCR; TCRdb lists only in-frame clones, some missing. The table lists 120,000 or so clones, over 75% of them singletons. The sample here was peripheral blood, taken on day 0 of AZD1222 vaccination. These receptors all stem from an adult in good health. Both conserved end residues are part of each CDR3. Fields, in order: D gene, J gene, clone size, V gene, CDR3 protein, CDR3 DNA. A D gene is named only where the DNA matches it firmly. A row's size may be missing; if present it is once, few, many or a size class.

>.|TRBJ1-1|.|TRBV5-1
CASSVNGGENTEAFF
TGCGCCAGCAGCGTAAACGGTGGGGAGAACACTGAAGCTTTCTTT
>.|TRBJ2-2|.|TRBV5-1
CASSFGGRNTGELFF
TGCGCCAGCAGCTTTGGGGGGAGGAACACCGGGGAGCTGTTTTTT
>.|TRBJ1-2|.|TRBV15
CATSRDLGHQNYGYTF
TGTGCCACCAGCAGAGATCTGGGACATCAAAACTATGGCTACACCTTC
>TRBD1|TRBJ1-1|.|TRBV29-1
CSVDLRGRSNTEAFF
TGCAGCGTTGATTTAAGGGGGCGATCGAACACTGAAGCTTTCTTT
>TRBD2|TRBJ2-3|.|TRBV5-6
CASSRKSGGSTDTQYF
TGTGCCAGCAGCCGGAAATCGGGAGGGAGCACAGATACGCAGTATTTT
>TRBD2|TRBJ2-1|.|TRBV10-2
CASSSSGGYNEQFF
TGCGCCAGCAGCTCTAGCGGAGGATACAATGAGCAGTTCTTC
>.|TRBJ2-1|.|TRBV18
CASSPGRLSNNEQFF
TGTGCCAGCTCACCAGGACGCCTCTCCAACAATGAGCAGTTCTTC
>.|TRBJ1-2|.|TRBV4-1
CASSQPLAANYGYTF
TGCGCCAGCAGCCAACCCCTGGCAGCTAACTATGGCTACACCTTC
>.|TRBJ2-1|.|TRBV7-3
CASSLTRDEHNEQFF
TGTGCCAGCAGCTTAACCAGGGACGAGCACAATGAGCAGTTCTTC
>.|TRBJ2-3|.|TRBV21-1
CASSMRGESTDTQYF
TGTGCCAGCAGTATGAGGGGCGAAAGCACAGATACGCAGTATTTT
>.|TRBJ1-4|few|TRBV27
CASSPGGFNEKLFF
TGTGCCAGCAGCCCGGGAGGGTTTAATGAAAAACTGTTTTTT
>TRBD1|TRBJ2-5|.|TRBV7-9
CASSERTGGTETQYF
TGTGCCAGCAGCGAGCGGACAGGGGGCACGGAGACCCAGTACTTC
>.|TRBJ1-2|few|TRBV27
CASSSAGRRASGYTF
TGTGCCAGCAGTTCAGCGGGACGGCGGGCCTCTGGCTACACCTTC
>TRBD1|TRBJ1-3|.|TRBV27
CASSPIDRAGNTIYF
TGTGCCAGCAGTCCAATCGACAGGGCTGGAAACACCATATATTTT
>.|TRBJ2-5|.|TRBV18
CASSQGWAEETQYF
TGTGCCAGCTCCCAAGGTTGGGCAGAAGAGACCCAGTACTTC
>.|TRBJ2-1|.|TRBV27
CASSLGAGVRSEQFF
TGTGCCAGCAGTTTAGGGGCAGGGGTCCGATCTGAGCAGTTCTTC
>.|TRBJ1-1|.|TRBV5-1
CASSRTPGTENTEAFF
TGCGCCAGCAGTCGGACGCCTGGGACGGAGAACACTGAAGCTTTCTTT
>.|TRBJ2-3|.|TRBV19
CASSIGGSGTDTQYF
TGTGCCAGTAGTATAGGAGGGAGCGGCACAGATACGCAGTATTTT
>.|TRBJ1-2|.|TRBV7-9
CASSPPRRTYGYTF
TGTGCCAGCAGCCCGCCGAGGAGGACCTATGGCTACACCTTC
>.|TRBJ2-2|once|TRBV7-2
CASSLGGAGTGELFF
TGTGCCAGCAGCTTAGGTGGTGCGGGCACCGGGGAGCTGTTTTTT
>TRBD1|TRBJ2-4|.|TRBV14
CASRRTGAKNIQYF
TGTGCCAGCAGACGGACAGGGGCCAAAAACATTCAGTACTTC
>.|TRBJ2-3|.|TRBV30
CAWRAGADTQYF
TGTGCCTGGAGGGCAGGGGCAGATACGCAGTATTTT
>.|TRBJ1-1|once|TRBV19
CASSLGLTEAFF
TGTGCCAGTAGTTTAGGATTAACGGAGGCTTTCTTT
>TRBD2|TRBJ2-7|.|TRBV2
CASSDQRGRNEQYF
TGTGCCAGCAGCGACCAGCGGGGGCGGAACGAGCAGTACTTC
>.|TRBJ2-5|.|TRBV7-6
CASSAGPQRSQETQYF
TGTGCCAGCAGCGCCGGCCCCCAGCGGAGCCAAGAGACCCAGTACTTC
>.|TRBJ2-1|.|TRBV2
CASSEDSPVEQFF
TGTGCCAGCAGTGAGGACTCCCCAGTTGAGCAGTTCTTC
>.|TRBJ2-2|.|TRBV10-2
CASSGGDTGELFF
TGCGCCAGCAGTGGAGGGGACACCGGGGAGCTGTTTTTT
>TRBD1|TRBJ2-1|.|TRBV3-1/TRBV3-2
CASSQGQGIYNEQFF
TGTGCCAGCAGCCAAGGACAGGGGATCTACAATGAGCAGTTCTTC
>.|TRBJ1-3|.|TRBV6-5
CAGTRGASSGNTIYF
TGTGCCGGGACAAGAGGTGCGAGCTCTGGAAACACCATATATTTT
>.|TRBJ1-1|.|TRBV9
CASSPEGGYTEAFF
TGTGCCAGCAGCCCCGAAGGGGGTTACACTGAAGCTTTCTTT
>.|TRBJ2-3|.|TRBV5-4
CASSAGTGASTDTQYF
TGTGCCAGCAGCGCCGGGACGGGTGCTAGCACAGATACGCAGTATTTT
>TRBD2|TRBJ2-7|.|TRBV7-6
CASSSSGGEGSYEQYF
TGTGCCAGCAGCTCTAGTGGGGGGGAGGGCAGCTACGAGCAGTACTTC
>TRBD1|TRBJ1-4|.|TRBV5-1
CASSLQGAGEKLFF
TGCGCCAGCAGCTTACAGGGGGCTGGAGAAAAACTGTTTTTT
>TRBD1|TRBJ1-1|.|TRBV3-1/TRBV3-2
CASSQDRGQGPEAFF
TGTGCCAGCAGCCAAGATCGGGGACAGGGTCCTGAAGCTTTCTTT
>TRBD1|TRBJ1-1|once|TRBV5-1
CASRLINRGTEAFF
TGCGCCAGCAGACTTATTAACAGGGGCACTGAAGCTTTCTTT
>.|TRBJ2-2|.|TRBV7-9
CASSLLGESGELFF
TGTGCCAGCAGCTTACTGGGGGAGTCCGGGGAGCTGTTTTTT
>.|TRBJ1-5|.|TRBV27
CASSSPDQPQHF
TGTGCCAGCAGTTCTCCCGATCAGCCCCAGCATTTT
>.|TRBJ2-3|.|TRBV6-5
CASSYEPTDTQYF
TGTGCCAGCAGTTACGAACCCACAGATACGCAGTATTTT
>.|TRBJ2-1|.|TRBV11-2
CASSPPVGNEQFF
TGTGCCAGCAGTCCTCCGGTGGGAAATGAGCAGTTCTTC
>.|TRBJ2-1|few|TRBV27
CASSLPEQFF
TGTGCCAGCAGTTTGCCTGAGCAGTTCTTC
>.|TRBJ2-1|.|TRBV15
CATSRVWVGASSYNEQFF
TGTGCCACCAGCAGAGTTTGGGTTGGGGCCAGCTCCTACAATGAGCAGTTCTTC
>TRBD2|TRBJ2-1|.|TRBV10-3
CAISELLAGGNNEQFF
TGTGCCATCAGTGAGCTACTAGCGGGAGGAAACAATGAGCAGTTCTTC
>.|TRBJ1-1|.|TRBV5-8
CASSLAVGHGTEAFF
TGTGCCAGCAGCTTGGCCGTAGGGCATGGCACTGAAGCTTTCTTT